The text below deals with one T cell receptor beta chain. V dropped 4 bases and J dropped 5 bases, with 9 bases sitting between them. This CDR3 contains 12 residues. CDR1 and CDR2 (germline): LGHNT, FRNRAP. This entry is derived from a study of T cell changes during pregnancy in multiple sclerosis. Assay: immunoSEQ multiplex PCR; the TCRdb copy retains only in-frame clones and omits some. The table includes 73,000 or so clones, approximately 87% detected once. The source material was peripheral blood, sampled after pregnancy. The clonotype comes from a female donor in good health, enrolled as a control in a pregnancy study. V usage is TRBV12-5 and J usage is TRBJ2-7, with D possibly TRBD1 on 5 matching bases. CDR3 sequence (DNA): TGTGCTAGTGGTTCCCTACAGGACGAGCAGTACTTC. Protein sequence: CASGSLQDEQYF.